This record concerns one T cell receptor beta chain sequence. This CDR3 contains 13 residues. CDR1 MGHRA and CDR2 YSYEKL come from the germline V gene. Trimming cost V 4 bases and J 4 bases, with 10 bases left between them. The sample is drawn from a study of patients and donors after allogeneic stem cell transplantation. TCRdb recomputed calls from the RT-PCR reads with MiXCR, one row per CDR3 protein. This table holds 400,000 to 500,000 distinct CDR3 sequences, 15% to 20% found once. This chain joins TRBV4-1 and TRBJ1-1; D unclear. The clonotype comes from a human donor who was either an allogeneic HSCT recipient or a stem cell or donor lymphocyte infusion donor (not recorded which). It is not recorded whose cells these are; they may come from a transplant donor. Sequencing was performed on blood, either unsorted or a sorted T cell fraction (not recorded which). This CDR3 reads CASSRNTVTEAFF. CDR3 sequence (DNA): TGCGCCAGCAGCCGGAACACAGTCACTGAAGCTTTCTTT.